Following are 20 T cell receptor beta chains from one sample sequenced in a study of glioma-infiltrating T cells. TCR alpha and beta CDR3 regions were amplified from RNA using iRepertoire nested multiplex PCR. Each CDR3 protein gets one entry after TCRdb re-called the multiplex PCR reads with MiXCR. The sample has under 200,000 distinct CDR3 sequences; under 55% are singletons. The sequencing input was glioma tissue, nonneoplastic brain tissue, or PBMCs (not recorded which). The receptors stem from a human donor with low-grade glioma or glioblastoma, undergoing nonglioma brain surgery, or in good health (not recorded which).

This chain connects TRBV6-2 or TRBV6-3 to TRBJ2-4; 7 positions agree with TRBD1. Germline V gene data show CDR1 as MNHEY and CDR2 as SVGEGT. V was pared by 9 bases and J by 0 bases, with 17 bases of the junction left unmatched. The CDR3 loop spans 18 amino acids. The chain's CDR3 is CARRPTSGQEIAKNIQYF. CDR3 sequence (DNA): TGTGCCAGAAGGCCCACGTCCGGACAGGAGATAGCCAAAAACATTCAGTACTTC.

With respect to this clonotype: This clone may be a read error of a much larger clone one base away. The chain combines TRBV28 with TRBJ2-1, with D unclear. The germline V gene has CDR1 MDHEN and CDR2 SYDVKM. Trimming shortened V by 10 bases and J by 0 bases, and 10 bases separated the two germline ends. This CDR3 has 13 residues. The chain's CDR3 is CATQASSYNEQFF. For the CDR3, the DNA is TGTGCCACCCAAGCTTCCTCCTACAATGAGCAGTTCTTC.

The V gene is TRBV20-1, the J gene TRBJ1-1, with TRBD1 identical over 9 bases. The germline V gene encodes CDR1 DFQATT and CDR2 SNEGSKA (reference sequence). CDR3 size: 15 residues. V lost 5 bases, J lost 1 base, and 8 bases stayed unmatched. The CDR3 spells CSAEDRGPSNTEAFF. DNA of the CDR3: TGCAGTGCTGAGGACAGGGGCCCATCGAACACTGAAGCTTTCTTT.

The chain has TRBV4-1 and TRBJ1-3; TRBD1 matches at 7 bases. Germline values: CDR1 MGHRA, CDR2 YSYEKL. With 7 bases clipped from V and 8 bases from J, the junction kept 17 bases outside the gene matches. The CDR3 runs to 16 residues. For the CDR3, the DNA is TGCGCCAGCAACCCCGTCCCCAATCCCAGGGGGGACACCATATATTTT. It specifies CASNPVPNPRGDTIYF.

This clonotype showed up many times. The chain uses TRBV28 and TRBJ1-5; D not certain. With 6 bases removed from V and 5 bases from J, the gap between germline ends came to 11 bases. The CDR3 length is 13 residues. CDR1 is MDHEN, CDR2 SYDVKM, per germline. The CDR3 protein is CASRSTGDQPQHF. For the CDR3, the DNA is TGTGCCAGCAGGTCGACGGGAGATCAGCCCCAGCATTTT.

This clonotype was picked up many times. V gene TRBV3-1 combines with J gene TRBJ2-7, with unresolved D. Germline CDR1 LGHDT, CDR2 YNNKEL (reference sequence). CDR3 length equals 15 residues. V was trimmed by 3 bases and J by 6 bases, leaving 18 bases between them. This CDR3 reads CASSHSSRARGEQYF. The CDR3 DNA reads as TGTGCCAGCAGCCATTCCTCCCGCGCCCGCGGCGAGCAGTACTTC.

This clonotype was counted at least ten times. J is TRBJ2-4 and V is TRBV28; TRBD1 matches at 9 bases. Trimming cost V 2 bases and J 7 bases; bases outside gene matches: 3. The V gene's germline CDR1 is MDHEN and CDR2 SYDVKM. There are 14 residues in the CDR3. The DNA for the CDR3 is TGTGCCAGCAGTTTAGGGACAGGGAGGAACATTCAGTACTTC. Translation: CASSLGTGRNIQYF. The entire variable domain, with the rest obtained from reference TRBV28 and TRBJ2-4, is as follows: DVKVTQSSRYLVKRTGEKVFLECVQDMDHENMFWYRQDPGLGLRLIYFSYDVKMKEKGDIPEGYSVSREKKERFSLILESASTNQTSMYLCASSLGTGRNIQYFGAGTRLSVL.

This clonotype was seen ten or more times. The gene calls are TRBV28 and TRBJ1-1; D may be TRBD1 (6 bases). V was trimmed by 6 bases and J by 4 bases, leaving 12 bases between them. Germline V gives CDR1 MDHEN, CDR2 SYDVKM. The CDR3 contains 13 residues. The CDR3 sequence is CASSATGRTEAFF. The DNA for the CDR3 is TGTGCCAGCAGCGCCACAGGGCGCACTGAAGCTTTCTTT.

This clonotype came up once. A much more abundant neighbour one base away suggests this may be a read error. This CDR3 is CASSHNGYEQYF. The CDR3 nucleotides are TGTGCCAGCAGCCACAATGGATACGAGCAGTACTTC. The V gene is TRBV7-9, the J gene TRBJ2-7, with D unresolved. Trimming removed 5 bases from V and 4 bases from J, with 9 bases in between. There are 12 residues in the CDR3. Germline V gene data show CDR1 as SEHNR and CDR2 as FQNEAQ (reference sequence).

In its sample, this clonotype was seen a few times. The chain employs TRBV7-9 and TRBJ2-3; D is perhaps TRBD1 (5 bases). From germline, CDR1 is SEHNR and CDR2 FQNEAQ (reference sequence). The V end was cut by 5 bases, the J end by 4 bases, with 16 bases between. This CDR3 region has 15 residues. CDR3 bases: TGTGCCAGCAGCCTCAACAGGTTCGCCGCAGATACGCAGTATTTT. Its protein product is CASSLNRFAADTQYF.

At least ten counts were recorded for this clonotype. The chain carries TRBV28 and TRBJ2-1, with D possibly TRBD2 on 5 matching bases. The germline V gene has CDR1 MDHEN and CDR2 SYDVKM. V was trimmed by 5 bases and J by 7 bases, leaving 21 bases between them. This CDR3 spans 16 amino acids. This chain's CDR3 is CASSPYWGVSFNEQFF. The CDR3 nucleotides are TGTGCCAGCAGTCCCTATTGGGGAGTGAGTTTTAATGAGCAGTTCTTC.

A word on this clonotype: Possible read error: a much larger clone is one base away. For the CDR3, the DNA is TGTGCCAGCAGACCTAGGGCGAGGGCATCGTATGAGCAGTTCTTC. Its protein product is CASRPRARASYEQFF. The chain has TRBV28 and TRBJ2-1; TRBD2 is a possible D gene (5 bases). Germline V gene data show CDR1 as MDHEN and CDR2 as SYDVKM. The CDR3 is made up of 15 amino acids. The V end lost 6 bases, the J end lost 8 bases, and 20 bases lay between the germline ends.

This chain uses TRBV18 with TRBJ2-1; no definite D call. Per germline, CDR1 KGHSH and CDR2 LQKENI. The CDR3 covers 16 residues. The V end was cut by 5 bases, the J end by 1 base, with 15 bases between. This chain's CDR3 is CASSSSTGSSYNEQFF. In DNA, the CDR3 is TGTGCCAGCTCATCCTCGACTGGTTCTTCCTACAATGAGCAGTTCTTC.

This clonotype has ten or more counts. The V call is TRBV20-1, the J call TRBJ2-5, with D hard to call. In germline, CDR1 is DFQATT, CDR2 SNEGSKA (reference sequence). Trimming left V 1 base short and J 5 bases short, with 8 bases between. The CDR3 sequence is 12 residues long. The CDR3: CSARVMYETQYF. The CDR3 DNA reads as TGCAGTGCTAGAGTCATGTATGAGACCCAGTACTTC.

A note on this clonotype: An end of the junction does not agree with germline; a read error may underlie this. The CDR3 reads CARSYSASVEGEQFF. The CDR3 coding sequence is TGTGCCAGAAGTTACTCGGCTAGCGTAGAGGGTGAGCAGTTCTTC. The chain links TRBV6-2 or TRBV6-3 to TRBJ2-1, with TRBD2 as a possible D gene (6 bases). The CDR3 is made up of 15 amino acids. Germline CDR1 and CDR2: MNHEY and SVGEGT.

This clonotype was observed many times. The rearrangement links TRBV20-1 to TRBJ2-1, with 11 bases that match TRBD2. Unmatched junction bases numbered 1, after V lost 3 bases and J lost 6 bases. The germline V gene encodes CDR1 DFQATT and CDR2 SNEGSKA (reference sequence). This CDR3 comprises 13 residues. CDR3 amino acids: CSARTSGVNEQFF. The CDR3 DNA follows: TGCAGTGCTAGGACTAGCGGGGTCAATGAGCAGTTCTTC.

On this clonotype itself: A much larger clone sits a single nucleotide away, making a read error possible. The genes are TRBV10-3 and TRBJ2-7, with D possibly being TRBD1 or TRBD2 (5 bases each). The germline gives CDR1 ENHRY, CDR2 SYGVKD. This CDR3 has 12 residues. Trimming shortened V by 3 bases and J by 10 bases, and 13 bases separated the two germline ends. The CDR3 protein is CAISDLGEDQYF. The CDR3, as DNA: TGTGCCATCAGTGACTTGGGGGAAGATCAGTACTTC.

The sample holds many counts of this clonotype. The J gene is TRBJ1-2, the V gene TRBV27, with D possibly TRBD1 on 6 matching bases. Germline V gene lookup returns CDR1 MNHEY and CDR2 SMNVEV (reference sequence). This CDR3 is 13 amino acids long. The ends were cut back, 0 bases at V and 6 bases at J, with 8 bases in the middle. The CDR3 loop is CASSLSEGDGYTF. DNA for the CDR3: TGTGCCAGCAGTTTATCGGAGGGGGATGGCTACACCTTC.

This clonotype has a count of ten or more. V usage is TRBV28 and J usage is TRBJ2-1, with TRBD2 identical over 11 bases. With 7 bases clipped from V and 6 bases from J, the junction kept 5 bases outside the gene matches. Germline assignment: CDR1 MDHEN and CDR2 SYDVKM. This CDR3 comprises 14 residues. CDR3 protein: CASTWTSGLNEQFF. CDR3 bases: TGTGCCAGCACCTGGACTAGCGGGCTCAATGAGCAGTTCTTC. Filled out from reference TRBV28 and TRBJ2-1, the complete variable domain reads DVKVTQSSRYLVKRTGEKVFLECVQDMDHENMFWYRQDPGLGLRLIYFSYDVKMKEKGDIPEGYSVSREKKERFSLILESASTNQTSMYLCASTWTSGLNEQFFGPGTRLTVL.

This clonotype came up a few times. The chain recombines TRBV4-2 with TRBJ2-3; D is undetermined. The germline gives CDR1 LGHNA, CDR2 YNFKEQ. The ends were cut back, 1 base at V and 8 bases at J, with 19 bases in the middle. The CDR3 length is 16 residues. CDR3 region: CASSQVRAPGQVTQYF. In DNA, the CDR3 is TGTGCCAGCAGCCAAGTCCGGGCCCCAGGTCAGGTTACGCAGTATTTT.